The source of this T cell receptor beta chain is a study of blood T cell repertoires in COVID-19. V was pared by 2 bases and J by 4 bases, with 11 bases between. Looked up from germline, CDR1 is MNHNS and CDR2 is SASEGT. The CDR3 is 14 amino acids. Repertoires were generated with immunoSEQ multiplex PCR, while TCRdb's copy carries only in-frame clones and drops some. The sample consists of under 500,000 clones, around 89% of them appearing once. The sample taken for sequencing was peripheral blood. J is TRBJ1-2 and V is TRBV6-1, with a possible D match to TRBD1 (5 bases). The receptor was isolated from a woman in her 30s with acute or convalescent COVID-19. CDR3 nucleotide sequence: TGTGCCAGCAGTGAAAAACCGGGGGGCTATGGCTACACCTTC. As protein: CASSEKPGGYGYTF.